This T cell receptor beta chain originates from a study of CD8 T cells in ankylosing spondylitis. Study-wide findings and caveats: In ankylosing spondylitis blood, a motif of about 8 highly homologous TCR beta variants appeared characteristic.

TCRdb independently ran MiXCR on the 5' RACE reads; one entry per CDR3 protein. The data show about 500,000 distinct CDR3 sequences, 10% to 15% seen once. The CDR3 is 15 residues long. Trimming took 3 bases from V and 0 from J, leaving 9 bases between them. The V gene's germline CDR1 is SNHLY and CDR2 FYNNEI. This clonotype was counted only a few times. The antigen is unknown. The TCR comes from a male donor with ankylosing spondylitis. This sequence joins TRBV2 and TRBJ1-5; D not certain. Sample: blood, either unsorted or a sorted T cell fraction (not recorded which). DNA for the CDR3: TGTGCCAGCAGTGAGGGCGAGTATAGCAATCAGCCCCAGCATTTT. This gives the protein CASSEGEYSNQPQHF. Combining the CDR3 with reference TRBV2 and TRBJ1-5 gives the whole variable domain EPEVTQTPSHQVTQMGQEVILRCVPISNHLYFYWYRQILGQKVEFLVSFYNNEISEKSEIFDDQFSVERPDGSNFTLKIRSTKLEDSAMYFCASSEGEYSNQPQHFGDGTRLSIL.